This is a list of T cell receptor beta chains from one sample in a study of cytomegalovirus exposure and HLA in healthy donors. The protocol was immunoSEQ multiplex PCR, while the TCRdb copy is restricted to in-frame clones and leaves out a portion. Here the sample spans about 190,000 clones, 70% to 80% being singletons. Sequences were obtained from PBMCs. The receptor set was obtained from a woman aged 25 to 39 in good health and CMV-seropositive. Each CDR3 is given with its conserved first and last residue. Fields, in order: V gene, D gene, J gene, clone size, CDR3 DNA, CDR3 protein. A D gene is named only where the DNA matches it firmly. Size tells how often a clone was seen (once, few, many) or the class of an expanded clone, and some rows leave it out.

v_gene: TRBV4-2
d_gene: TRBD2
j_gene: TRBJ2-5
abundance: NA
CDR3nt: TGTGCCAGCAGTCCTAGACTAGCGGGGGGGAACCAAGAGACCCAGTACTTC
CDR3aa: CASSPRLAGGNQETQYF

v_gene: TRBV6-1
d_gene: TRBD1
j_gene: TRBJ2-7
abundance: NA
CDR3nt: TGTGCCAGCAATAGTCCGGGACAGGCACCTTACGAGCAGTACTTC
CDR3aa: CASNSPGQAPYEQYF

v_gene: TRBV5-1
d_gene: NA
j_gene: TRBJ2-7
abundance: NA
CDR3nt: TGCGCCAGCAGCGATCAGGGCTCCTCCTACGAGCAGTACTTC
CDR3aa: CASSDQGSSYEQYF

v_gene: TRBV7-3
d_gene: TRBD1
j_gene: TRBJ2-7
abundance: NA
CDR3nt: TGTGCCAGCAGCCCCTATCCGGGACAGGCGTCCTACGAGCAGTACTTC
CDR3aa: CASSPYPGQASYEQYF

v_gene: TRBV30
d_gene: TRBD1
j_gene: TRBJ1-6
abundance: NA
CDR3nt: TGTGCCTGGAGTTTAACAGGGGGCTCCTATAATTCACCCCTCCACTTT
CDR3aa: CAWSLTGGSYNSPLHF

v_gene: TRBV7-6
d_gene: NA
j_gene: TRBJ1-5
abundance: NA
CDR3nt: TGTGCCAGCAGCCCCGGACGGGAGAATCAGCCCCAGCATTTT
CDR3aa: CASSPGRENQPQHF

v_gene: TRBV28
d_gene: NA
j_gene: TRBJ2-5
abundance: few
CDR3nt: TGTGCCAGCAGTTTCCTGGAGACCCAGTACTTC
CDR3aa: CASSFLETQYF

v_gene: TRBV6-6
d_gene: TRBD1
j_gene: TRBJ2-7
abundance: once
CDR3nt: TGTGCCAGCAGTTACACCGGGACAGGACCCTACGAGCAGTACTTC
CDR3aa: CASSYTGTGPYEQYF

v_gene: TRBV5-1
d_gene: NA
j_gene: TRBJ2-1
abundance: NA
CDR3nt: TGCGCCAGCAGCTTGGTTCTAGGGGGATCCTACAATGAGCAGTTCTTC
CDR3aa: CASSLVLGGSYNEQFF

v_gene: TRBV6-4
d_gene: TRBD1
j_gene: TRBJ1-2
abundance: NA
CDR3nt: TGTGCCAGCAGCGATGGGGACAGTTCAGGGGGCTACACCTTC
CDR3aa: CASSDGDSSGGYTF

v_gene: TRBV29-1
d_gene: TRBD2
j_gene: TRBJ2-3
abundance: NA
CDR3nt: TGCAGCGTTGCAACTAGCGGCACAGATACGCAGTATTTT
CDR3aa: CSVATSGTDTQYF

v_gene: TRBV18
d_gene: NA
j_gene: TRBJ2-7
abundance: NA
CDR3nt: TGTGCCAGCTCACCGTCTGAGACAGTGATTTACGAGCAGTACTTC
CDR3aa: CASSPSETVIYEQYF

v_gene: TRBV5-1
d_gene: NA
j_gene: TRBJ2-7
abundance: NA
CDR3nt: TGCGCCAGCAGCCCTACCCCTGGACAGTTAACCTACGAGCAGTACTTC
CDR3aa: CASSPTPGQLTYEQYF

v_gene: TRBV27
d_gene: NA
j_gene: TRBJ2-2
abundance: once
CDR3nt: TGTGCCAGCAGTTTAAATGGGGGCGGGACCGGGGAGCTGTTTTTT
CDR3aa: CASSLNGGGTGELFF

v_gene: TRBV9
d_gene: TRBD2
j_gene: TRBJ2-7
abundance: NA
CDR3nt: TGTGCCAGCAGCCCAGGACTAGCGGGAGGGGGGGCCTACGAGCAGTACTTC
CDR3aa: CASSPGLAGGGAYEQYF

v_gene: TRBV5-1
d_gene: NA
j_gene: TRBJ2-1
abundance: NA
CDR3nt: TGCGCCAGCAGCGCGGGACAGACCTACAATGAGCAGTTCTTC
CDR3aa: CASSAGQTYNEQFF

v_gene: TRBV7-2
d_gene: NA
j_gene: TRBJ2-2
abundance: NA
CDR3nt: TGTGCCAGCAGCTTAAACAATCTCGGGGAGCTGTTTTTT
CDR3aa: CASSLNNLGELFF